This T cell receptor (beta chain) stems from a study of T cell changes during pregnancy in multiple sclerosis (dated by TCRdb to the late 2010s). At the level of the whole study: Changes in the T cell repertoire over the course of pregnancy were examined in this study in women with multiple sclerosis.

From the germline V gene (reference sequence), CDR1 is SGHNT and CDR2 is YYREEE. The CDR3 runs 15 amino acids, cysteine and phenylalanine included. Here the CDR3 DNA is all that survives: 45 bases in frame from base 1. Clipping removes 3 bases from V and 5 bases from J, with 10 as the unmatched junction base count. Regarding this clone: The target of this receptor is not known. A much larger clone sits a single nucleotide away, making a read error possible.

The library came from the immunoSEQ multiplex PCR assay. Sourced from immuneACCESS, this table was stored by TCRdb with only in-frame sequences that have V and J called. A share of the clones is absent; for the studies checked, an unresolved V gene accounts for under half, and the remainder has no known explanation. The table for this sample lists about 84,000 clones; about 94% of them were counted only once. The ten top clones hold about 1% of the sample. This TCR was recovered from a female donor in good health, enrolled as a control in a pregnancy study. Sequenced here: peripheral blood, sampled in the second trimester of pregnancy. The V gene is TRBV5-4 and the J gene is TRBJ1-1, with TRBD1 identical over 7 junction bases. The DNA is TGTGCCAGCAGCTCCTCCAGGGGGTTCATTACTGAAGCTTTCTTT. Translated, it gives CASSSSRGFITEAFF.